These 28 T cell receptor beta chains originate from one sample sequenced in a study of OX40 agonist ivuxolimab in advanced cancers. The table came from immunoSEQ multiplex PCR; TCRdb's copy has only in-frame clones and leaves some out. The data hold some 76,000 clones, with roughly 80% observed a single time. The source was CD4+ or CD8+ T cells sorted from blood, collected in a trial of the OX40 agonist ivuxolimab. The receptors were gathered from an adult with an advanced solid tumor such as melanoma, head and neck, liver or kidney cancer.

The V gene is TRBV23-1, the J gene TRBJ2-7, with D possibly TRBD2 on 6 matching bases. TRBV23-1 is reported as an ORF; its role is uncertain. Trimming pared 6 bases from V and 5 bases from J, leaving 8 bases between. There are 11 residues in the CDR3. The DNA of the CDR3 is TGCGCCAGCAGCTGGGGGGACGAGCAGTACTTC. Residues: CASSWGDEQYF.

This sequence joins TRBV19 and TRBJ2-2; D call uncertain. Trimming stripped 2 bases from V and 5 bases from J, with 12 bases between. In germline, CDR1 is LNHDA, CDR2 SQIVND (reference sequence). The CDR3 has 15 residues. CDR3 coding DNA: TGTGCCAGTAGTATATTGGGGATCTATACCGGGGAGCTGTTTTTT. Translation gives CASSILGIYTGELFF.

The rearrangement uses TRBV7-2 and TRBJ2-7, with TRBD1 matching over 7 bases. The CDR3 totals 14 residues. Trimming removed 6 bases from V and 2 bases from J; junction bases left unmatched: 7. CDR1 is SGHTA, CDR2 FQGNSA, per germline. In nucleotides, the CDR3 is TGTGCCAGCAGTTTTACGACAGGGCCCTACGAGCAGTACTTC. It specifies CASSFTTGPYEQYF.

J is TRBJ2-7 and V is TRBV6-1; D may correspond to TRBD1 or TRBD2 (7 bases each). Between the trimmed V and J ends, which lost 8 bases and 2 bases, there was a span of 16 bases. The germline V gene encodes CDR1 MNHNS and CDR2 SASEGT. The CDR3 loop spans 14 amino acids. CDR3 bases: TGTGCCAGCCGTGGGAGGGGGCAGACCTACGAGCAGTACTTC. Encoded protein: CASRGRGQTYEQYF.

The chain links TRBV5-6 to TRBJ2-3, with 10 bases matching TRBD2. This CDR3 region has 16 residues. The V gene's germline CDR1 is SGHDT and CDR2 YYEEEE. V lost 0 bases and J lost 4; bases outside the gene matches: 5. For the CDR3, the DNA is TGTGCCAGCAGCTTGGTGGCGAGCGGGGGGGCAGATACGCAGTATTTT. Translating it yields CASSLVASGGADTQYF.

This chain links TRBV6-1 with TRBJ2-7, with a tentative D call TRBD1 (6 bases). The CDR3 covers 14 residues. Germline CDR1 MNHNS, CDR2 SASEGT. Trimming took off 2 bases at V and 3 bases at J, with 11 bases between the two ends. CDR3 nucleotide sequence: TGTGCCAGCAGTGAAATAGACAGGAACTACGAGCAGTACTTC. Residues: CASSEIDRNYEQYF.

The CDR3 DNA reads as TGTGCCAGCAGCCTGGCTAGGGGCGCCGGTGAAAAACTGTTTTTT. As protein: CASSLARGAGEKLFF. The chain couples TRBV7-9 to TRBJ1-4, with D perhaps TRBD1 (5 bases). This CDR3 is built from 15 residues. Germline lookup yields CDR1 SEHNR and CDR2 FQNEAQ (reference sequence). V lost 5 bases and J 7 bases, leaving 17 bases between the germline ends.

This rearrangement joins TRBV30 to TRBJ1-4; D is unresolved. The V end lost 0 bases, the J end lost 8 bases, and 13 bases lay between the germline ends. CDR1 is GTSNPN and CDR2 is SVGIG in the germline V gene (reference sequence). The CDR3 has 14 amino acids. This CDR3 is CAWSVGGEVEKLFF. Written as DNA, the CDR3 is TGTGCCTGGAGTGTGGGAGGAGAGGTGGAAAAACTGTTTTTT.

The chain employs TRBV20-1 and TRBJ1-2, with D unresolved. CDR3 length: 11 residues. V was pared by 6 bases and J by 8 bases, with 13 bases between. Germline assignment: CDR1 DFQATT and CDR2 SNEGSKA (reference sequence). CDR3 sequence (DNA): TGCAGTGCCAGACAACCCAGAGGCTACACCTTC. Protein: CSARQPRGYTF.

The CDR3 loop is CASRDRQGAQETQYF. The CDR3 DNA sequence: TGTGCCAGCAGGGACAGACAGGGGGCTCAAGAGACCCAGTACTTC. The chain uses TRBV25-1 and TRBJ2-5; 10 bases line up with TRBD1. Losses at the gene ends were 6 bases for V and 2 bases for J; bases not matched to a gene: 6. The CDR3 has 15 amino acids. CDR1 and CDR2 (germline): MGHDK, SYGVNS. Combining the CDR3 with reference TRBV25-1 and TRBJ2-5 gives the whole variable domain EADIYQTPRYLVIGTGKKITLECSQTMGHDKMYWYQQDPGMELHLIHYSYGVNSTEKGDLSSESTVSRIRTEHFPLTLESARPSHTSQYLCASRDRQGAQETQYFGPGTRLLVL.

CDR3 coding DNA: TGTGCCAGCAGCTTGGGCGGGGTTAATTCACCCCTCCACTTT. Translated, it gives CASSLGGVNSPLHF. V usage is TRBV5-6 and J usage is TRBJ1-6; D is ambiguous. V was shortened by 0 bases and J by 6 bases, with 7 bases between the two germline ends. This CDR3 spans 14 amino acids. Germline V gene lookup returns CDR1 SGHDT and CDR2 YYEEEE.

This sequence joins TRBV9 and TRBJ2-3, with D maybe TRBD2 (6 bases). The germline V and J ends were trimmed by 6 bases and 6 bases, with 17 bases remaining between them. The CDR3 has 14 residues. The germline V gene has CDR1 SGDLS and CDR2 YYNGEE. For the CDR3, the DNA is TGTGCCAGCACCCGGGACTTGAGTGTGGATACGCAGTATTTT. Translation: CASTRDLSVDTQYF.

The chain couples TRBV5-4 to TRBJ2-2; 9 nucleotides match TRBD1. The CDR3 is 16 amino acids. V lost 2 bases, J lost 4 bases, and 6 bases stayed unmatched. Germline CDR1 reads SGHNT; CDR2 reads YYREEE (reference sequence). The CDR3 is CASSFMGQGVTGELFF. CDR3 nucleotides: TGTGCCAGCAGCTTTATGGGACAGGGAGTCACCGGGGAGCTGTTTTTT.

The rearrangement joins TRBV27 to TRBJ2-1; D unresolved. This CDR3 has 16 residues. Trimming left V 3 bases short and J 0 bases short, with 12 bases between. Germline lookup yields CDR1 MNHEY and CDR2 SMNVEV (reference sequence). The CDR3 spells CASSFLTRSSYNEQFF. DNA of the CDR3: TGTGCCAGCAGTTTTCTCACTCGTAGCTCCTACAATGAGCAGTTCTTC.

V usage is TRBV11-2 and J usage is TRBJ2-1; 12 nucleotides align to TRBD2. The CDR3 has 19 amino acids. After removal of 4 bases from V and 0 bases from J, the junction contained 10 bases not matched to a gene. Germline V lookup: CDR1 SGHAT, CDR2 FQNNGV. The CDR3 sequence is CASSSRLAGALSSYNEQFF. Written as DNA, the CDR3 is TGTGCCAGCAGCTCTAGACTAGCGGGAGCCCTTAGCTCCTACAATGAGCAGTTCTTC.

This sequence joins TRBV27 and TRBJ2-7; 10 bases fit TRBD2. Per the germline V gene, CDR1 is MNHEY and CDR2 is SMNVEV (reference sequence). The length of the CDR3 is 13 residues. CDR3 sequence reads: CARAGGEIGEQYF. CDR3 nucleotides: TGTGCTAGAGCGGGAGGGGAGATTGGGGAGCAGTACTTC.

This chain connects TRBV5-1 to TRBJ1-2, with TRBD1 matching over 10 bases. This CDR3 comprises 13 residues. CDR1 and CDR2 (germline): SGHRS, YFSETQ. The J segment lost 6 bases and the V segment lost 2 bases, leaving 1 base of the junction unmatched. For the CDR3, the DNA is TGCGCCAGCAGCTTTGGGACAGGGGATGGCTACACCTTC. Its protein is CASSFGTGDGYTF.

The chain combines TRBV5-1 with TRBJ1-6; 11 positions match TRBD1. CDR1 is SGHRS, CDR2 YFSETQ, per germline. J lost 6 bases, V lost 2 bases, and 4 bases had no gene match. The CDR3 is made up of 16 amino acids. CDR3 DNA sequence: TGCGCCAGCAGCTTAGGACAGGGGGCATTTAATTCACCCCTCCACTTT. Translation: CASSLGQGAFNSPLHF.

J is TRBJ1-1 and V is TRBV6-1, with D possibly matching TRBD1 (6 bases). V lost 3 bases and J lost 4, with 12 bases in between. The CDR3 runs to 14 residues. Looked up from germline, CDR1 is MNHNS and CDR2 is SASEGT. In DNA form, the CDR3 reads TGTGCCAGCAGTGAGGGCGGACAGAGCACTGAAGCTTTCTTT. It yields the protein CASSEGGQSTEAFF.

The CDR3 spells CASSVAFGGGDYGYTF. The CDR3, as DNA: TGTGCCAGCAGCGTAGCTTTTGGGGGAGGCGACTATGGCTACACCTTC. The J gene is TRBJ1-2, the V gene TRBV9, with D maybe TRBD1 (5 bases). CDR3 length: 16 residues. V gave up 0 bases and J gave up 3 bases, with 15 bases separating them. Germline CDR1 is SGDLS and CDR2 is YYNGEE.

The V gene is TRBV6-4, the J gene TRBJ2-7; 9 bases line up with TRBD1. The CDR3 consists of 15 residues. Germline V gene data show CDR1 as MRHNA and CDR2 as SNTAGT. V was clipped by 2 bases and J by 6 bases; unmatched bases: 8. The chain's CDR3 is CASSDPDRGSCEQYF. CDR3 in DNA: TGTGCCAGCAGTGACCCGGACAGGGGTTCGTGCGAGCAGTACTTC.

V usage is TRBV4-2 and J usage is TRBJ2-2; 9 positions match TRBD2. The trim removed 0 bases at V and 9 bases at J, leaving 8 bases unmatched. Germline CDR1 reads LGHNA; CDR2 reads YNFKEQ. This CDR3 has 16 residues. The CDR3 DNA is TGTGCCAGCAGCCAAGATGTAGCGGGAGTGTTCCGGGAGCTGTTTTTT. This gives the protein CASSQDVAGVFRELFF.

This clone was observed a few times. This sequence joins TRBV5-1 and TRBJ2-5; 7 nucleotides line up with TRBD1. Germline V CDR1 and CDR2: SGHRS, YFSETQ. CDR3 size: 15 residues. V trimming: 0 bases; J trimming: 2 bases; junction bases outside the gene matches: 4. CDR3 loop: CASSLVQGVQETQYF. CDR3 sequence (DNA): TGCGCCAGCAGCTTGGTGCAGGGGGTGCAAGAGACCCAGTACTTC.

V gene TRBV27 combines with J gene TRBJ2-6; the D gene is possibly TRBD2 (6 bases). CDR1 is MNHEY and CDR2 is SMNVEV in the germline V gene (reference sequence). CDR3 length equals 15 residues. Between the trimmed V and J ends, which lost 7 bases and 4 bases, there was a span of 14 bases. The CDR3 here is CASKVRGAGANVLTF. The CDR3 nucleotides are TGTGCCAGCAAGGTGCGGGGCGCGGGGGCCAACGTCCTGACTTTC.

This clone showed up just once. This chain joins TRBV6-1 and TRBJ1-5, with D unresolved. The germline V gene has CDR1 MNHNS and CDR2 SASEGT. V was trimmed by 2 bases and J by 4 bases, leaving 9 bases between them. The CDR3 has 14 amino acids. The CDR3 is CASSERGPNQPQHF. In nucleotides, the CDR3 is TGTGCCAGCAGTGAACGAGGGCCAAATCAGCCCCAGCATTTT.

The chain couples TRBV28 to TRBJ1-1, with D unresolved. CDR1 and CDR2 (germline): MDHEN, SYDVKM. The V and J ends lost 2 bases and 1 base respectively, with 11 bases between them. The CDR3 covers 15 residues. The CDR3 DNA reads TGTGCCAGCAGTTTAAGCAGTCAGGCGAACACTGAAGCTTTCTTT. It specifies CASSLSSQANTEAFF.

The chain carries TRBV4-1 and TRBJ1-4; D is ambiguous. The germline V and J ends were trimmed by 0 bases and 10 bases, with 15 bases remaining between them. Germline V CDR1 and CDR2: MGHRA, YSYEKL. The CDR3 covers 15 residues. The CDR3 spells CASSQEGGVKGKLFF. The CDR3 coding sequence is TGCGCCAGCAGCCAAGAAGGAGGTGTGAAGGGAAAACTGTTTTTT.

The genes are TRBV27 and TRBJ2-6, with D possibly being TRBD1 or TRBD2 (6 bases each). The CDR3 is 16 amino acids. CDR1 MNHEY and CDR2 SMNVEV come from the germline V gene (reference sequence). Deletions cut 7 bases from V and 2 bases from J, with 15 bases between. DNA for the CDR3: TGTGCCAGCAATGGAGCAGGGGAGGCTGGGGCCAACGTCCTGACTTTC. This codes for CASNGAGEAGANVLTF.